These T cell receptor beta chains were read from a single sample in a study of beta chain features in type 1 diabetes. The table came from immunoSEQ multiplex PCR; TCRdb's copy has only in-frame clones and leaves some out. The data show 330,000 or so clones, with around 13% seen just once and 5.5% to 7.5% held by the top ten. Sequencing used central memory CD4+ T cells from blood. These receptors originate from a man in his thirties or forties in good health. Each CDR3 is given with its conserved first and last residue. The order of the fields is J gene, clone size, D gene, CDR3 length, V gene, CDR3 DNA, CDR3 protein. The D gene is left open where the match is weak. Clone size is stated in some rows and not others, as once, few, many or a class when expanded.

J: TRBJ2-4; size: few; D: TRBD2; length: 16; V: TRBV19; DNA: TGTGCCAGTAGTCCGCCTGGACTAGCGGCCAAAAACATTCAGTACTTC; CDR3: CASSPPGLAAKNIQYF
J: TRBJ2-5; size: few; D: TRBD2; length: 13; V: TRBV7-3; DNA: TGTGCCAGCAGCCGGGAGGGCCGGGAGACCCAGTACTTC; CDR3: CASSREGRETQYF
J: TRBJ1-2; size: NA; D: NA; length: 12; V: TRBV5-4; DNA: TGTGCCAGCAGCCGGGACGCGAATGGCTACACCTTC; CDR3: CASSRDANGYTF
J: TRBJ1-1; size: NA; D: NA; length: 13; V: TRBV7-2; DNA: TGTGCCAGCAGCTTAGCGCTGACGCAAGAAGCTTTCTTT; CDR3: CASSLALTQEAFF
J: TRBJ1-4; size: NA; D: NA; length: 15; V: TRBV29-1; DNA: TGCAGCGCCCGACGCGGTAGTGAAGTTGGTGAAAAACTGTTTTTT; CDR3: CSARRGSEVGEKLFF
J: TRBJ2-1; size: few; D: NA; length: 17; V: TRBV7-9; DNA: TGTGCCAGCAGCTTAGCGCGGGGTACGGGATATTTCAATGAGCAGTTCTTC; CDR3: CASSLARGTGYFNEQFF
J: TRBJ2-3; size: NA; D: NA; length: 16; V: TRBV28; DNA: TGTGCCAGCAGGGGGGTGGGGGCCATGGGCACAGATACGCAGTATTTT; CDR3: CASRGVGAMGTDTQYF
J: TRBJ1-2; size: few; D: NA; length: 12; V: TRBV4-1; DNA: TGCGCCAGCGGCCGGGGGGGCTATGGCTACACCTTC; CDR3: CASGRGGYGYTF
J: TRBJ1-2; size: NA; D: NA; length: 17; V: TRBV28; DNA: TGTGCCAGCAGTTTTCTAGCCGGGGGCTCAGCATCCTATGGCTACACCTTC; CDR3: CASSFLAGGSASYGYTF
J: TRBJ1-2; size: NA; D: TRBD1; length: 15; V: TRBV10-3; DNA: TGTGCCATCAGCGGCCTTACAGGGGCAAACTATGGCTACACCTTC; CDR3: CAISGLTGANYGYTF
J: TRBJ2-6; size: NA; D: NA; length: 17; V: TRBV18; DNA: TGTGCCAGCTCACCATCGCGGATCTCCTCTGGGGCCAACGTCCTGACTTTC; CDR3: CASSPSRISSGANVLTF
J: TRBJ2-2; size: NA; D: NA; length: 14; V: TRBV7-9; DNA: TGTGCCAGCAGCTTAGATACGAACACCGGGGAGCTGTTTTTT; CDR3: CASSLDTNTGELFF
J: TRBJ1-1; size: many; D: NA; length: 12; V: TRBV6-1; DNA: TGTGCCAGCCTTCGGACGGGCACTGAAGCTTTCTTT; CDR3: CASLRTGTEAFF
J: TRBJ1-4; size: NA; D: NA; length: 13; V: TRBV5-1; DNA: TGTGCCAGCAGCACAACAACTAATGAAAAACTGTTTTTT; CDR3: CASSTTTNEKLFF
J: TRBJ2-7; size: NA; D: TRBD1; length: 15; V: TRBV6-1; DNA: TGTGCCAGCAGTTTTCTCGGGACAGGGAACTACGAGCAGTACTTC; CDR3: CASSFLGTGNYEQYF
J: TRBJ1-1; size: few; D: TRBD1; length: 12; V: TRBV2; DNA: TGTGCCAGCACCCGGGACAGCACTGAAGCTTTCTTT; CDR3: CASTRDSTEAFF
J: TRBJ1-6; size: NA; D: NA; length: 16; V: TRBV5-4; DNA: TGTGCCAGCAGCCAAGACCCAGGGAGGGATAATTCACCCCTCCACTTT; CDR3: CASSQDPGRDNSPLHF
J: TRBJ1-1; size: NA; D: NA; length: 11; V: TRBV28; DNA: TGTGCCAGCAGTAGGGGTGCTGAAGCTTTCTTT; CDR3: CASSRGAEAFF
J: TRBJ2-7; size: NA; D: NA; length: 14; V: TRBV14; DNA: TGTGCCAGCAGCACCCTGGTCGGGGTCGGCGAGCAGTACTTC; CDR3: CASSTLVGVGEQYF
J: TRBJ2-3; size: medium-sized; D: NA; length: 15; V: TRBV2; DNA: TGTGCCAGCAGGGCTGGGGGGTATAGCACAGATACGCAGTATTTT; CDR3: CASRAGGYSTDTQYF
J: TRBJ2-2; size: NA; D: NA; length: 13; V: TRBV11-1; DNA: TGTGCCAGCAGCCAACGGAGGACCGGGGAGCTGTTTTTT; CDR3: CASSQRRTGELFF
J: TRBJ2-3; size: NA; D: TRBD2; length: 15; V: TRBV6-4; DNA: TGTGCCAGCAGCCTACTAGCGGGGGGGCCAGATACGCAGTATTTT; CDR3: CASSLLAGGPDTQYF
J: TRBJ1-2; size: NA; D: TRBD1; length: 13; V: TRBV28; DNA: TGTGCCAGCACCTTTGGACAGGCCCTGGGCTACACCTTC; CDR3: CASTFGQALGYTF
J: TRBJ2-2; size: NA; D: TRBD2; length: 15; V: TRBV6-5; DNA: TGTGCCAGCAGTTACGGAGCGGGAGTTACCGGGGAGCTGTTTTTT; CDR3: CASSYGAGVTGELFF
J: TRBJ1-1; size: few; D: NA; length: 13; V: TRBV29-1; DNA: TGCAGCGTTGGGACAGCTTCGAACACTGAAGCTTTCTTT; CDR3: CSVGTASNTEAFF
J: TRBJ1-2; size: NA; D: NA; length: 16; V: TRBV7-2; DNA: TGTGCCAGCAGCTTAGCGCAGGAAGTACACTCCTATGGCTACACCTTC; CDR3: CASSLAQEVHSYGYTF
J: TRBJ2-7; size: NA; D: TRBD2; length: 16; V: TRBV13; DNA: TGTGCCAGCAGCTATCTTGGGACTAGCGGATCCTACGAGCAGTACTTC; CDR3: CASSYLGTSGSYEQYF
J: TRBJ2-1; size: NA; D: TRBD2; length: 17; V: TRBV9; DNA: TGTGCCAGCAGCGTAACCTTCTTGGCGGGAGGCAGCAATGAGCAGTTCTTC; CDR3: CASSVTFLAGGSNEQFF
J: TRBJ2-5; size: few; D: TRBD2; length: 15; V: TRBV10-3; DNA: TGTGCCATCAGTGTCGGCGGGGGGGCCGGTGAGACCCAGTACTTC; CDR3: CAISVGGGAGETQYF
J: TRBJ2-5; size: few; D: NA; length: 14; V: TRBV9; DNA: TGTGCCAGCAGCGTTGCCAGGGAGGCAGGGGAGCAGTACTTC; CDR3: CASSVAREAGEQYF
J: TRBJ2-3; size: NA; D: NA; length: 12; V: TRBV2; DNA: TGTGCCAGCAGCTCCGCCTCCCGGGGGCAGTATTTT; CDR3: CASSSASRGQYF
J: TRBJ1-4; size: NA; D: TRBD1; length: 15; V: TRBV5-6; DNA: TGTGCCAGCAGCTTATGGACAGGGAGGAATGAAAAACTGTTTTTT; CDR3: CASSLWTGRNEKLFF
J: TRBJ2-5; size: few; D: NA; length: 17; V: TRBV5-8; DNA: TGTGCCAGCAGCCCTCGGGCGGGACAGTATTTTTCTGAGACCCAGTACTTC; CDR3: CASSPRAGQYFSETQYF
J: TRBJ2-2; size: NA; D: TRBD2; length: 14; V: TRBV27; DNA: TGTGCCAGCAGTTTGCGGGAGGGGGCGGGGGAGCTGTTTTTT; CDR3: CASSLREGAGELFF
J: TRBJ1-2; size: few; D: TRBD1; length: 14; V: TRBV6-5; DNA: TGTGCCAGCGGGGGGACAGCACCTTACTATGGCTACACCTTC; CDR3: CASGGTAPYYGYTF
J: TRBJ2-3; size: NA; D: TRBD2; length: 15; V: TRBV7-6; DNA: TGTGCCAGCAGCTTATGGCGGGGGGGCGTAGATACGCAGTATTTT; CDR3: CASSLWRGGVDTQYF
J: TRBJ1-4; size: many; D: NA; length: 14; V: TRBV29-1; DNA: TGCAGCGTGGAAGGGGGTCCAGGGGATGAAAAACTGTTTTTT; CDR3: CSVEGGPGDEKLFF
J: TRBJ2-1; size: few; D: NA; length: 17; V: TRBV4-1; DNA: TGCGCCAGCAGCCAAGCACGGGGGATCACTACTTACAATGAGCAGTTCTTC; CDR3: CASSQARGITTYNEQFF
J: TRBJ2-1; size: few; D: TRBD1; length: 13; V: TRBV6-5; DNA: TGTGCCAGCAGAGGACAGGGGTGGGATGAGCAGTTCTTC; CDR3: CASRGQGWDEQFF
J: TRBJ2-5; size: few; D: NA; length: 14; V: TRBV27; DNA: TGTGCCAGCAGTTTATACGGGCAGAAAGAGACCCAGTACTTC; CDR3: CASSLYGQKETQYF
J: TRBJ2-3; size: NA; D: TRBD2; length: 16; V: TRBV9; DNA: TGTGCCAGCAGCGTAGACACTAGCGGGTTAATGGATACGCAGTATTTT; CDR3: CASSVDTSGLMDTQYF
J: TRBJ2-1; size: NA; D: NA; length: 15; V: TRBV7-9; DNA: TGTGCCAGCAGCTTAGAGGCTAGCTCCTACAATGAGCAGTTCTTC; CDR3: CASSLEASSYNEQFF
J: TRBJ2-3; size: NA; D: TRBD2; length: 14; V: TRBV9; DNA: TGTGCCAGCAGCGCGGGACTAGGGACAGATACGCAGTATTTT; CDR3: CASSAGLGTDTQYF
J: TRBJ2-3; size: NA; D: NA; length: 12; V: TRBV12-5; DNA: TGTGCTAGTGGAGAGAATTGGGGGGAGCAGTATTTT; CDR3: CASGENWGEQYF
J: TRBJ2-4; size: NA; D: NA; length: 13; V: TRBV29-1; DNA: TGCAGCGTTGAACTATTTCCGGAAAACATTCAGTACTTC; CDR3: CSVELFPENIQYF